These 3 T cell receptor beta chains came from one sample sequenced in a study of T cells in pancreatic ductal adenocarcinoma. The selected patients with pancreatic ductal adenocarcinoma had surgery but no neoadjuvant therapy. Sequencing used immunoSEQ multiplex PCR; TCRdb keeps in-frame clones, though not all of them. This table holds about 97,000 clones, about 95% found once. Sample: PBMCs. All receptors derive from a human donor with pancreatic ductal adenocarcinoma.

The chain carries TRBV9 and TRBJ2-5; 7 nucleotides align to TRBD2. Germline V lookup: CDR1 SGDLS, CDR2 YYNGEE. V shed 3 bases and J 2 bases; nucleotides not matched to a gene: 1. The CDR3 runs to 13 residues. CDR3 sequence reads: CASSGGGQETQYF. The CDR3 DNA sequence: TGTGCCAGCAGCGGCGGGGGACAAGAGACCCAGTACTTC.

This chain uses TRBV2 with TRBJ2-7, with 8 bases identical to TRBD2. CDR1 and CDR2 from the germline V gene are SNHLY and FYNNEI. Losses at the gene ends were 2 bases for V and 9 bases for J; bases not matched to a gene: 6. The CDR3 is 13 amino acids. The CDR3 protein is CASSELGLGVQYF. CDR3 DNA sequence: TGTGCCAGCAGTGAATTGGGACTAGGGGTGCAGTACTTC.

This chain joins TRBV5-1 and TRBJ1-2; the D gene is possibly TRBD1 (6 bases). V was cut by 0 bases and J by 7 bases, with 13 bases left in between. There are 14 residues in the CDR3. Germline CDR1 is SGHRS and CDR2 is YFSETQ. CDR3 sequence (DNA): TGCGCCAGCAGCTTGGCTCAGGGGTACTCTGGCTACACCTTC. Translated: CASSLAQGYSGYTF.